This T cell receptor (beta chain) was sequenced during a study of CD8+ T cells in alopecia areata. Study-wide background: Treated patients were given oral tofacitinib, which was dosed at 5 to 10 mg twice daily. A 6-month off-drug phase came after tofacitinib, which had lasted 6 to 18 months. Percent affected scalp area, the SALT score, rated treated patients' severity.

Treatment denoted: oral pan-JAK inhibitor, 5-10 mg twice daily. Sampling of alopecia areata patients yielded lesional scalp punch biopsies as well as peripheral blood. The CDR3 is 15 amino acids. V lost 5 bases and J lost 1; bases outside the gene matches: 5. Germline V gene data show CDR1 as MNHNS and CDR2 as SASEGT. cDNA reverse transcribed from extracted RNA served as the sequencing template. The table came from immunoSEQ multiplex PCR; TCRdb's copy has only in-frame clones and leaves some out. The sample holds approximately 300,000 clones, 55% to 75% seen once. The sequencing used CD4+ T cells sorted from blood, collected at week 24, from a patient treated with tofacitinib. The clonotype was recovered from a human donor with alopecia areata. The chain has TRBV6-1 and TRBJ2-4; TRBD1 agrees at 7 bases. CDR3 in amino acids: CASSPRGQAKNIQYF. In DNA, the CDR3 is TGTGCCAGCAGTCCTCGGGGACAGGCCAAAAACATTCAGTACTTC.